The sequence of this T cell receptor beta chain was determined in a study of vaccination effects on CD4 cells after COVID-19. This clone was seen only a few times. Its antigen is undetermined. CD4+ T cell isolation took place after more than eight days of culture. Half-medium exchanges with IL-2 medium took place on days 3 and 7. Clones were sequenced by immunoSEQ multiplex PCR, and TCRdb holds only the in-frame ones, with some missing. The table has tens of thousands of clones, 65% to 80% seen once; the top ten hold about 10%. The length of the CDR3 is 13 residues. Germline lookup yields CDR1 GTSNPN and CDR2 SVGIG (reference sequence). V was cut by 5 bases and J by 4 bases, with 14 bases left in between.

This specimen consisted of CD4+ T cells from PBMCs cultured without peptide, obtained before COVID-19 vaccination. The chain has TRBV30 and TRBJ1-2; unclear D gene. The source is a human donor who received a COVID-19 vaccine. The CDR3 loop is CAWAVQVAYGYTF. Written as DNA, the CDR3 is TGTGCCTGGGCCGTCCAGGTGGCCTATGGCTACACCTTC.